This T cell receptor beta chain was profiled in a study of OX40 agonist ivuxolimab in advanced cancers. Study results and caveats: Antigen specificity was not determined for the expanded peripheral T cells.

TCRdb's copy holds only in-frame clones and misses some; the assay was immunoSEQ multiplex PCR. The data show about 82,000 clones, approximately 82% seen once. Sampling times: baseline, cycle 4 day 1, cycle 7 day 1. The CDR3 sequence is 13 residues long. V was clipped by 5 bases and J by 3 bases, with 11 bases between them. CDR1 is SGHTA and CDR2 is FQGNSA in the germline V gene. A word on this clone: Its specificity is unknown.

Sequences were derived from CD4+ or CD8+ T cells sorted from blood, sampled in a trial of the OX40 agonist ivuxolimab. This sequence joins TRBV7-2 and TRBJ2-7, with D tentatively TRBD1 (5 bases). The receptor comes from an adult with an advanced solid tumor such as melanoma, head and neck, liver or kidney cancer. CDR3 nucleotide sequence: TGTGCCAGCAGCCTAGGGGTACGCTACGAGCAGTACTTC. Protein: CASSLGVRYEQYF.